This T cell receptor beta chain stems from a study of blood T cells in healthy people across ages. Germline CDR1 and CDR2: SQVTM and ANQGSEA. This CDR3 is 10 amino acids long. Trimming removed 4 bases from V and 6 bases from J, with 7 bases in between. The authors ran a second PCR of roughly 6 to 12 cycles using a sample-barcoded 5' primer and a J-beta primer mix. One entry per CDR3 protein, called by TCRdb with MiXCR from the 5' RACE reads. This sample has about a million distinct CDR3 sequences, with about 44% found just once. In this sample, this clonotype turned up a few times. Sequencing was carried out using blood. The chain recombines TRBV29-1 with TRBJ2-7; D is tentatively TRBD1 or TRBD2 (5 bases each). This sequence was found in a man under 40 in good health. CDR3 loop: CSVGGVEQYF. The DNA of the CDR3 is TGCAGCGTTGGAGGGGTCGAGCAGTACTTC.